This T cell receptor beta chain was captured in a study of OX40 agonist ivuxolimab in advanced cancers. Sequenced by immunoSEQ multiplex PCR; TCRdb stores in-frame clones only, minus some. Of 30,000 to 40,000 clones listed, 92% are singletons. CDR3 length: 12 amino acids. V lost 8 bases and J 6 bases, leaving 13 bases between the germline ends. CDR1 is MNHNY, CDR2 SVGAGI, per germline (reference sequence). Specimen: CD4+ or CD8+ T cells sorted from blood, collected in a trial of the OX40 agonist ivuxolimab. The sequence was collected from an adult with an advanced solid tumor such as melanoma, head and neck, liver or kidney cancer. The rearrangement links TRBV6-6 to TRBJ1-1, with D unresolved. CDR3 sequence: CASGTSKAEAFF. In nucleotides, the CDR3 is TGTGCCAGCGGTACTAGCAAGGCTGAAGCTTTCTTT.